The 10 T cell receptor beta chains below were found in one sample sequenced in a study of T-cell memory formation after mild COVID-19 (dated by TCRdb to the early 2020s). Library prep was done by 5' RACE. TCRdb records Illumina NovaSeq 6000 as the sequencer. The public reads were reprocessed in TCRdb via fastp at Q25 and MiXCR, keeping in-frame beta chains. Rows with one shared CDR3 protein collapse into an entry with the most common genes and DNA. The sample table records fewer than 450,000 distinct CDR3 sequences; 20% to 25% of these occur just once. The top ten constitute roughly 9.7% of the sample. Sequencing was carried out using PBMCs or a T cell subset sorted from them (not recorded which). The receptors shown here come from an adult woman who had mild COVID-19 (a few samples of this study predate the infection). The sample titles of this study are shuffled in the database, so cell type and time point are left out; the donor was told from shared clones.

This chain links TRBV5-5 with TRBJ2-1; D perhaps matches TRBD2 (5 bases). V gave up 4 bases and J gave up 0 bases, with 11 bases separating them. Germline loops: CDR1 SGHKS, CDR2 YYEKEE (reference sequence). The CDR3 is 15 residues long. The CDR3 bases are TGTGCCAGCAGCCCGACTATCCTCTCCTACAATGAGCAGTTCTTC. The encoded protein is CASSPTILSYNEQFF.

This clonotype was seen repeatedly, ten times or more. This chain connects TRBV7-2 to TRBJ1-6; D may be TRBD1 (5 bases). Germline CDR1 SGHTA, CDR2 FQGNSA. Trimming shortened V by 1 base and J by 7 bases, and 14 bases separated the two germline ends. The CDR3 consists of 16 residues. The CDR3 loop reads CASSLVWGVTNSPLHF. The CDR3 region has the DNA TGTGCCAGCAGCTTAGTTTGGGGGGTCACGAATTCACCCCTCCACTTT.

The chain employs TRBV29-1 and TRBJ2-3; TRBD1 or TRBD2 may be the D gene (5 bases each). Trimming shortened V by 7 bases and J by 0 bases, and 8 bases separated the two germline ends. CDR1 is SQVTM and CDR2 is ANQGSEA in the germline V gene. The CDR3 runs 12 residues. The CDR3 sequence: CSGGKSTDTQYF. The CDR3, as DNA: TGCAGCGGGGGGAAAAGCACAGATACGCAGTATTTT.

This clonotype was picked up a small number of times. The CDR3 sequence: CASSPNQGAYTEAFF. CDR3 nucleotides: TGTGCCAGCAGCCCGAACCAGGGGGCGTACACTGAAGCTTTCTTT. This chain joins TRBV5-4 and TRBJ1-1, with TRBD1 identical over 8 bases. Germline V lookup: CDR1 SGHNT, CDR2 YYREEE (reference sequence). With 4 bases clipped from V and 3 bases from J, the junction kept 8 bases outside the gene matches. CDR3 length: 15 amino acids. Combining the CDR3 with reference TRBV5-4 and TRBJ1-1 gives the whole variable domain ETGVTQSPTHLIKTRGQQVTLRCSSQSGHNTVSWYQQALGQGPQFIFQYYREEENGRGNFPPRFSGLQFPNYSSELNVNALELDDSALYLCASSPNQGAYTEAFFGQGTRLTVV.

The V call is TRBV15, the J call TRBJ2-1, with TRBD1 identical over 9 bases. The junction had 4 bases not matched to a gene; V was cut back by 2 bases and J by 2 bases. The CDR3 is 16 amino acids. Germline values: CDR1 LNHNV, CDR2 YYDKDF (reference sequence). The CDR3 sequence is CATSRQDRGPYNEQFF. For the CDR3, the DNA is TGTGCCACCAGCAGACAGGACAGGGGCCCCTACAATGAGCAGTTCTTC.

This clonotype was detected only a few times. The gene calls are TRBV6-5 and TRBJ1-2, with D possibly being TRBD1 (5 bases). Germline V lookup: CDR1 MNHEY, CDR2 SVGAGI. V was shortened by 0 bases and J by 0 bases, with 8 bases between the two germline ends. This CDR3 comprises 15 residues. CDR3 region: CASSYSGVSNYGYTF. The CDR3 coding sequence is TGTGCCAGCAGTTACTCGGGGGTTTCTAACTATGGCTACACCTTC.

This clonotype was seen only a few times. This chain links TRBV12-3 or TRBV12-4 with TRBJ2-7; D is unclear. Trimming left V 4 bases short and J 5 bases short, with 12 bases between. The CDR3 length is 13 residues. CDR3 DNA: TGTGCCAGCAGTTCCCCTATGGGTGACGAGCAGTACTTC. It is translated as CASSSPMGDEQYF.

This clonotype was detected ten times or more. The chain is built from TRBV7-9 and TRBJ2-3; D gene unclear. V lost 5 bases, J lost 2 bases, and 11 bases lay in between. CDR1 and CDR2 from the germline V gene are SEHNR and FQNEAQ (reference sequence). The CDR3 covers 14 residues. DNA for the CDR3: TGTGCCAGCAGCCAGGTCGGGTACACAGATACGCAGTATTTT. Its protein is CASSQVGYTDTQYF.

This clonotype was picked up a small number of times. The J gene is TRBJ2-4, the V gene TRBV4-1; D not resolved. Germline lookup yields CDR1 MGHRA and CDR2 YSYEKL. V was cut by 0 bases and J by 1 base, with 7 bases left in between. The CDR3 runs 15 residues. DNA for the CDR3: TGCGCCAGCAGCCAAGATAGACCGGCCAAAAACATTCAGTACTTC. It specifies CASSQDRPAKNIQYF.

The CDR3 spells CAWSRGVYEQYF. CDR3 coding DNA: TGTGCCTGGAGTCGGGGGGTCTACGAGCAGTACTTC. The chain employs TRBV30 and TRBJ2-7; 7 bases are a match to TRBD2. Germline CDR1 and CDR2: GTSNPN and SVGIG (reference sequence). The CDR3 is made up of 12 amino acids. Trimming took 2 bases from V and 3 from J; bases not matched to a gene: 1.